This paragraph reports one T cell receptor beta chain. TCRdb's copy holds only in-frame clones and misses some; the assay was immunoSEQ multiplex PCR. This table holds tens of thousands of clones, 92% found once. These data originate in a study of technical replicates of blood from a few donors. Sequenced sample: T cells isolated from PBMCs. This TCR was sampled from a human donor in good health.

CDR3: CASSWGLAGAETQYF. The CDR3 nucleotides are TGTGCCAGCAGTTGGGGACTAGCGGGAGCAGAGACCCAGTACTTC. This chain links TRBV27 with TRBJ2-5; 14 bases agree with TRBD2. This CDR3 is 15 amino acids long. J was trimmed by 4 bases and V by 4 bases; bases with no gene match: 2. Germline CDR1 is MNHEY and CDR2 is SMNVEV (reference sequence).